This T cell receptor (beta chain) stems from a study of cytomegalovirus exposure and HLA in healthy donors. A multiplex PCR was run with 60 Vbeta primers and 13 Jbeta primers. Only in-frame clones appear in the TCRdb table, and some are missing; sequencing was by immunoSEQ multiplex PCR. The sample shows over 55,000 clones, approximately 70% of them seen only once. This clone has only a few counts. Its target is not known. The CDR3 is 14 amino acids. Germline CDR1 GTSNPN, CDR2 SVGIG (reference sequence). V shed 0 bases and J shed 0 bases, with 7 bases lying between them. Study outcomes and limitations: Most of the CMV-associated TCR beta chains (in a later analysis) appeared to be HLA-restricted. Generally TCR sequences proved uncommon, though certain public TCRs appeared in numerous donors.

The sequence was collected from a woman in her fifties or sixties in good health and CMV-seropositive. Sample: PBMCs. V and J are TRBV30 and TRBJ2-3; no definite D call. The CDR3 reads CAWSVSVSTDTQYF. The CDR3 coding sequence is TGTGCCTGGAGTGTAAGCGTGAGCACAGATACGCAGTATTTT.